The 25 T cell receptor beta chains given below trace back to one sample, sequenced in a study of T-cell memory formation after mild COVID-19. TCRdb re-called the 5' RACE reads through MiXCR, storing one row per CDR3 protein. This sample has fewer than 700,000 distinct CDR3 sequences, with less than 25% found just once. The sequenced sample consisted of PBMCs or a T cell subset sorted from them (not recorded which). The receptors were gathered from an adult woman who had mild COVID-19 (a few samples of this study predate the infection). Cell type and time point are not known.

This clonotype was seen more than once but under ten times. The CDR3 protein is CASSQGLAESDTQYF. In DNA form, the CDR3 reads TGTGCCAGCAGCCAAGGACTAGCGGAGTCAGATACGCAGTATTTT. The rearrangement links TRBV11-3 to TRBJ2-3; 10 nucleotides match TRBD2. CDR3 length equals 15 residues. Germline trimming cut 5 bases from V and 4 bases from J; bases unmatched to any gene: 6. Germline CDR1 and CDR2: SGHNT and YENEEA.

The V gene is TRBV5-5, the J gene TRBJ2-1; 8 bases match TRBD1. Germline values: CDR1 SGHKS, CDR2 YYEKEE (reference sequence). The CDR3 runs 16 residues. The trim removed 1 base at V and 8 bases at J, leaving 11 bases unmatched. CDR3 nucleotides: TGTGCCAGCAGCTTGTTCCTGCCAGGGGGCACGGATGAGCAGTTCTTC. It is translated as CASSLFLPGGTDEQFF. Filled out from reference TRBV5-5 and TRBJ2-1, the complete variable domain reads DAGVTQSPTHLIKTRGQQVTLRCSPISGHKSVSWYQQVLGQGPQFIFQYYEKEERGRGNFPDRFSARQFPNYSSELNVNALLLGDSALYLCASSLFLPGGTDEQFFGPGTRLTVL.

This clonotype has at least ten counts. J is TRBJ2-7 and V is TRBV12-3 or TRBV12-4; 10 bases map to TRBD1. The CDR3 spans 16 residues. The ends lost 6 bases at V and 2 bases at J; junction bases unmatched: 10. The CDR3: CASSLTGQGWAYEQYF. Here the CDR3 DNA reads TGTGCCAGCAGCTTAACGGGACAGGGGTGGGCCTACGAGCAGTACTTC.

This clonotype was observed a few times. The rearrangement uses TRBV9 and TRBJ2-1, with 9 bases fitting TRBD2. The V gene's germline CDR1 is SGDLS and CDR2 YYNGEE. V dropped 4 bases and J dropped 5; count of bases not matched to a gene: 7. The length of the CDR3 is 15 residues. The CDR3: CASSRSSGANNEQFF. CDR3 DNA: TGTGCCAGCAGCCGCTCTAGCGGGGCCAACAATGAGCAGTTCTTC.

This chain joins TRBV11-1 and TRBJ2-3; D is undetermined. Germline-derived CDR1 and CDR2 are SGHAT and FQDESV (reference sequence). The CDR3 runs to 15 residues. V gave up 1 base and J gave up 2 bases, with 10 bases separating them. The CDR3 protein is CASSLGTSYTDTQYF. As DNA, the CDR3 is TGTGCCAGCAGCTTAGGAACGAGTTACACAGATACGCAGTATTTT.

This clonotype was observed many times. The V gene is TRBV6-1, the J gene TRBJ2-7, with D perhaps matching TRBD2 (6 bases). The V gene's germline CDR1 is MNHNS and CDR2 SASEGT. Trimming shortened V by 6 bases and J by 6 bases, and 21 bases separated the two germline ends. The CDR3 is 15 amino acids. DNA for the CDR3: TGTGCCAGCAGCAAAAGGTCCAGGGAGGTCTCCGAGCAGTACTTC. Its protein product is CASSKRSREVSEQYF.

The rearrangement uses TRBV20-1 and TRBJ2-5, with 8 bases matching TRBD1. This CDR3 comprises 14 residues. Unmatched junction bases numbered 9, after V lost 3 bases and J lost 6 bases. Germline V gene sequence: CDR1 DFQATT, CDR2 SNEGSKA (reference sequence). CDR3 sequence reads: CSASRTGSRQTQYF. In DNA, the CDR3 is TGCAGTGCTAGCCGGACAGGGTCAAGGCAGACCCAGTACTTC.

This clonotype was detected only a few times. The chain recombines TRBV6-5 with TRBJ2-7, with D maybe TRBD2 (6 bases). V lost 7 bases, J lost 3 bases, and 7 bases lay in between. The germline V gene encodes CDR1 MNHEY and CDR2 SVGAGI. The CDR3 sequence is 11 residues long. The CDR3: CASMGGYEQYF. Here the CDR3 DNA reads TGTGCCAGCATGGGGGGCTACGAGCAGTACTTC.

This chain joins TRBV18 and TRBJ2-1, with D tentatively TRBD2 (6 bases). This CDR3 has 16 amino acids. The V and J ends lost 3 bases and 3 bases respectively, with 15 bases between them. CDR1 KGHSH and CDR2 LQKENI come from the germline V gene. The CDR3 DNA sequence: TGTGCCAGCTCACCTATGCCCGGGAGCTTCTACAATGAGCAGTTCTTC. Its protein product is CASSPMPGSFYNEQFF.

CDR3 coding DNA: TGTGCCACCAGTCAAAGGGGGGGGGACAATCAGCCCCAGCATTTT. As protein: CATSQRGGDNQPQHF. The chain combines TRBV24-1 with TRBJ1-5; weak D call: TRBD1 (6 bases). The CDR3 runs 15 residues. Germline V gene data show CDR1 as KGHDR and CDR2 as SFDVKD. V lost 6 bases and J lost 3, with 14 bases in between.

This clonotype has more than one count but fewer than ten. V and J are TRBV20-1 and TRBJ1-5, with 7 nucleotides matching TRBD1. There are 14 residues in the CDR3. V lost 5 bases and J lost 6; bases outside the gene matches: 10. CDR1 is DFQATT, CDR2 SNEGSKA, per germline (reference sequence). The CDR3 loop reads CSAPTGAFGQPQHF. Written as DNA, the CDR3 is TGCAGTGCTCCTACAGGGGCCTTCGGTCAGCCCCAGCATTTT.

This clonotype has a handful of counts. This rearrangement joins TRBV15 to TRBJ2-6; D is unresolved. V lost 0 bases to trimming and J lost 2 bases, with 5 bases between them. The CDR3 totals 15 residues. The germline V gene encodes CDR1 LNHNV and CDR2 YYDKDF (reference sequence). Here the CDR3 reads CATSRDLPGANVLTF. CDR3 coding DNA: TGTGCCACCAGCAGAGATCTTCCTGGGGCCAACGTCCTGACTTTC.

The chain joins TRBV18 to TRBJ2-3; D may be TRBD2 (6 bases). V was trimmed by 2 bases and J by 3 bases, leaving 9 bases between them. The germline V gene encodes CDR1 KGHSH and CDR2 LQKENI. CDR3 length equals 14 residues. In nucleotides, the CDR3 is TGTGCCAGCTCACCAACCGCGGGGACAGATACGCAGTATTTT. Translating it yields CASSPTAGTDTQYF.

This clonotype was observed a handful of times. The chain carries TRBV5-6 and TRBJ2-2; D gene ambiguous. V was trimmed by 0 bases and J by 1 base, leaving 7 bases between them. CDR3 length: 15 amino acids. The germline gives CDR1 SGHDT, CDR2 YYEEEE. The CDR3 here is CASSLVTRNTGELFF. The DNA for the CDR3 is TGTGCCAGCAGCTTGGTAACAAGGAACACCGGGGAGCTGTTTTTT.

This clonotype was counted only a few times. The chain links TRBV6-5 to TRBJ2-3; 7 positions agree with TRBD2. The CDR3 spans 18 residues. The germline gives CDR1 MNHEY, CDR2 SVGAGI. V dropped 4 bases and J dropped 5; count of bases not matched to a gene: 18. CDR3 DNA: TGTGCCAGCAGTTCCTCGGGGAGGGCGGGAGATGGTCTAGATACGCAGTATTTT. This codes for CASSSSGRAGDGLDTQYF.

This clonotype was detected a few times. The CDR3 sequence: CASSLVMNGESTDTQYF. The CDR3 DNA follows: TGTGCCAGCAGCTTGGTCATGAACGGGGAGAGCACAGATACGCAGTATTTT. This rearrangement joins TRBV5-6 to TRBJ2-3; perhaps TRBD2 as D (5 bases). The CDR3 length is 17 residues. Trimming shortened V by 0 bases and J by 0 bases, and 14 bases separated the two germline ends. The germline V gene has CDR1 SGHDT and CDR2 YYEEEE.

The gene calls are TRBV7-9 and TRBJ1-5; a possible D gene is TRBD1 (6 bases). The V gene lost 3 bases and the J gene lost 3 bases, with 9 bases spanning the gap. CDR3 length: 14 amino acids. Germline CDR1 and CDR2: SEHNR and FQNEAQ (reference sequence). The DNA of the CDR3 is TGTGCCAGCAGCTTGGACAGCTTCAATCAGCCCCAGCATTTT. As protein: CASSLDSFNQPQHF.

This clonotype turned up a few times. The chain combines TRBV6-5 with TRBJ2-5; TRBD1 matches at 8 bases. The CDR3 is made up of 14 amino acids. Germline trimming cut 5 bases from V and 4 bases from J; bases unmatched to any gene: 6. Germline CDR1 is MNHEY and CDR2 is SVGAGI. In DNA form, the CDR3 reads TGTGCCAGCAGTAAAGACAGGGGTCCAGAGACCCAGTACTTC. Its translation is CASSKDRGPETQYF.

CDR3: CASSFGVNEQYF. The CDR3 nucleotides read TGTGCCAGCAGCTTCGGAGTAAACGAGCAGTACTTC. The V gene is TRBV7-2, the J gene TRBJ2-7; no reliable D call. The CDR3 covers 12 residues. V dropped 3 bases and J dropped 5 bases, with 8 bases sitting between them. Looked up from germline, CDR1 is SGHTA and CDR2 is FQGNSA.

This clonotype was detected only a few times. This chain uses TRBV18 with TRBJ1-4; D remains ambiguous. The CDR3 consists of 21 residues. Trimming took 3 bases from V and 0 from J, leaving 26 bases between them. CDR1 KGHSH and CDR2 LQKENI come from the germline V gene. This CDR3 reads CASSPGSRQDGPRTTNEKLFF. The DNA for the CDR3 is TGTGCCAGCTCACCGGGCTCCAGGCAGGACGGCCCACGGACAACTAATGAAAAACTGTTTTTT.

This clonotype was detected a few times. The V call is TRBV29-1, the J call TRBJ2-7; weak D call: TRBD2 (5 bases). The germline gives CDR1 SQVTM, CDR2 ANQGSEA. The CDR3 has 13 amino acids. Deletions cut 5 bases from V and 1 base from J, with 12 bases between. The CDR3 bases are TGCAGCGTTAGAAGAGGAGGATCCTACGAGCAGTACTTC. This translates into CSVRRGGSYEQYF.

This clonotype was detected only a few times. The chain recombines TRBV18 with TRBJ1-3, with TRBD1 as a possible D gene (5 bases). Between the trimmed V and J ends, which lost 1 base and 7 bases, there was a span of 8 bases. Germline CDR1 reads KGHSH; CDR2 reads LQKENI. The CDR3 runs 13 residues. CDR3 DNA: TGTGCCAGCTCACCACGAAAGGGGAACACCATATATTTT. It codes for CASSPRKGNTIYF.

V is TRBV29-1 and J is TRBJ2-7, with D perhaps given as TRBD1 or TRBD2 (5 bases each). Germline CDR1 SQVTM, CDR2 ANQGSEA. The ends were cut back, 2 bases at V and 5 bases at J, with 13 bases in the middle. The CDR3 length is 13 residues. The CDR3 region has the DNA TGCAGCGTTGAACACGGGGTGGGACACGAGCAGTACTTC. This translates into CSVEHGVGHEQYF.

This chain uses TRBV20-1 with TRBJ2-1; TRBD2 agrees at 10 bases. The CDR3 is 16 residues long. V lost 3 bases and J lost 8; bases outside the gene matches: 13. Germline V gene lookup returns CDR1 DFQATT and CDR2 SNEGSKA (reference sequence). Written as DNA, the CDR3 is TGCAGTGCTAGCACAGGGGGGCTAGCGGGAGCGTATGAGCAGTTCTTC. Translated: CSASTGGLAGAYEQFF.

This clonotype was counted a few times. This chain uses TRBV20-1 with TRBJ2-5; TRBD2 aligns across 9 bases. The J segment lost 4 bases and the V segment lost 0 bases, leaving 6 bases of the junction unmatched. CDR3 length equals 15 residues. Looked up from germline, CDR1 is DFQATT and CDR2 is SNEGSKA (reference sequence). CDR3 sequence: CSARDSGSIGETQYF. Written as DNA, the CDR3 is TGCAGTGCTAGAGATAGCGGGAGCATCGGAGAGACCCAGTACTTC.